This T cell receptor beta chain was retrieved from a study of T cell repertoires in cytomegalovirus infection. Study outcomes and limitations: HLA-C-restricted CMV clonotypes gave the most frequent clonotype in two of eight donors. Accumulated public TCR beta family frequency recognized individuals carrying CMV together with the relevant HLA.

Via MiXCR, TCRdb re-called the reads, giving one row per CDR3 protein. Here the sample spans 450,000 to 650,000 distinct CDR3 sequences, around 40% being singletons. In its sample, this clonotype was seen a few times. Its antigen is still unknown. The germline V gene has CDR1 SGHTA and CDR2 FQGNSA. CDR3 size: 16 residues. The J segment lost 1 base and the V segment lost 7 bases, leaving 8 bases of the junction unmatched. The V gene is TRBV7-2, the J gene TRBJ2-2; 8 bases are a match to TRBD2. The receptor was isolated from a human donor in good health (CMV status not recorded). Some clones in this sample may be carry-over from other donors' samples. This specimen consisted of cultured PBMCs, obtained from culture after CMV antigen stimulation. The CDR3 loop is CASTTATSGNTGELFF. The CDR3 DNA sequence: TGTGCCAGCACCACAGCCACTAGCGGGAACACCGGGGAGCTGTTTTTT.